These T cell receptor beta chains were read from a single sample in a study of shared clonotypes between healthy human individuals. Some clones are missing from TCRdb's copy, which holds only in-frame ones; the method was immunoSEQ multiplex PCR. The sample gives roughly 2 million clones, roughly 95% of which show up once; 0.1% to 0.15% is in the top ten. The sequencing input was naive CD4+ T cells sorted from blood. These receptors all come from a man aged 18 to 30 in good health. Each CDR3 is given with its conserved first and last residue. A D gene is named only where the DNA matches it firmly. Part of the rows lack a size; the others show once, few, many or a class for expanded clones.

J gene,clone size,D gene,V gene,CDR3 DNA,CDR3 protein
TRBJ1-2,many,TRBD1,TRBV11-2,TGTGCCAGCAGCTCCGATACAGGGGCAAGAGGCTATGGCTACACCTTC,CASSSDTGARGYGYTF
TRBJ2-7,once,.,TRBV28,TGTGCCAGCAGTTCCCTCCCCTACGAGCAGTACTTC,CASSSLPYEQYF
TRBJ2-2,.,.,TRBV7-2,TGTGCCAGCAGCTTCTCTAGCGCAAACACCGGGGAGCTGTTTTTT,CASSFSSANTGELFF
TRBJ2-2,.,.,TRBV5-4,TGTGCCAGCAGCTTAGGGGGGGCGAACACCGGGGAGCTGTTTTTT,CASSLGGANTGELFF
TRBJ2-7,.,.,TRBV5-1,TGCGCCAGCAGCTTTGGTGGGGATGACTACGAGCAGTACTTC,CASSFGGDDYEQYF
TRBJ2-3,.,TRBD2,TRBV9,TGTGCCAGCAGCACACCGGGACTAGAAAAAGATACGCAGTATTTT,CASSTPGLEKDTQYF
TRBJ2-7,.,TRBD1,TRBV27,TGTGCCAGCAGTTTAATTTCCCCGCGGACAGGAATTAACTACGAGCAGTACTTC,CASSLISPRTGINYEQYF
TRBJ2-3,.,.,TRBV5-1,TGCGCCAGCAGCCAGGGCACCCCGCCCCGTACAGATACGCAGTATTTT,CASSQGTPPRTDTQYF
TRBJ1-2,.,.,TRBV25-1,TGTGCCAGCACTGGGGGGAACTATGGCTACACCTTC,CASTGGNYGYTF
TRBJ2-3,.,.,TRBV20-1,TGCAGGGGGGGAGGAGATACGCAGTATTTT,CRGGGDTQYF
TRBJ2-1,.,TRBD1,TRBV19,TGTGCCAGTAGTGTATCCGGGACAGGCCCTTACAATGAGCAGTTCTTC,CASSVSGTGPYNEQFF
TRBJ1-1,.,.,TRBV28,TGTGCCAGCAGTTCCCTCGGGGGGCAGAACACTGAAGCTTTCTTT,CASSSLGGQNTEAFF
TRBJ2-2,.,.,TRBV4-1,TGCGCCAGCAGCCAAGATATCGGCGGGAACACCGGGGAGCTGTTTTTT,CASSQDIGGNTGELFF
TRBJ2-1,.,.,TRBV7-2,TGTGCCAGCAGCTTGGGGCGGCGAGAGCAGTTCTTC,CASSLGRREQFF
TRBJ1-3,.,.,TRBV11-2,TGTGCCAGCAGCTTAGATCCGGAAGGGAGGGTGGCTGGAAACACCATATATTTT,CASSLDPEGRVAGNTIYF
TRBJ1-5,.,.,TRBV15,TGTGCCACCAGCAGAGATCTGGCAGGGTATTGGAGCAATCAGCCCCAGCATTTT,CATSRDLAGYWSNQPQHF
TRBJ2-2,.,.,TRBV10-1,TGCGCCAGCAGTGAGTCGGCGGTCAAGGCGAACACCGGGGAGCTGTTTTTT,CASSESAVKANTGELFF
TRBJ2-3,.,.,TRBV27,TGTGCCAGCAGTACGATCCTCACAGATACGCAGTATTTT,CASSTILTDTQYF
TRBJ2-1,.,.,TRBV2,TGTGCCAGCAGTGTTTCACATGAGCAGTTCTTC,CASSVSHEQFF
TRBJ1-5,.,TRBD1,TRBV27,TGTGCCAGCAGTCCAGGACAGGGGGCGGGTCAGCCCCAGCATTTT,CASSPGQGAGQPQHF
TRBJ1-4,.,.,TRBV18,TGTGCCAGCTCACTCGGACCTGCCGAAAAACTGTTTTTT,CASSLGPAEKLFF
TRBJ2-5,.,.,TRBV12-5,TGTGCTAGTGGTTTGGCCCCCGGCCAAGAGACCCAGTACTTC,CASGLAPGQETQYF
TRBJ1-5,.,.,TRBV7-2,TGTGCCAGCAGCTTAGGGTCAGGGAATCAGCCCCAGCATTTT,CASSLGSGNQPQHF
TRBJ2-5,.,.,TRBV6-5,TGTGCCAGCAGTTACTCGACATGGGAGACCCAGTACTTC,CASSYSTWETQYF
TRBJ2-3,.,TRBD2,TRBV27,TGTGCCAGCAGTCTGGGGTTAGCGGGACCGCCCGGGAATACGCAGTATTTT,CASSLGLAGPPGNTQYF
TRBJ2-1,.,.,TRBV6-1,TGTGCCAGCAGAATGTTGGGGGCGGATTACAGTGAGCAGTTCTTC,CASRMLGADYSEQFF
TRBJ2-5,.,.,TRBV9,TGTGCCAGCAGCCTAGAGCCGGCAGTCCAAGAGACCCAGTACTTC,CASSLEPAVQETQYF
TRBJ2-1,.,TRBD2,TRBV10-3,TGTGCCTCCGCACTAGCGGGAGGCCACAATGAGCAGTTCTTC,CASALAGGHNEQFF
TRBJ2-2,once,TRBD2,TRBV11-2,TGTGCCAGCAGCCCGCGGACTAGCGAAACCGGGGAGCTGTTTTTT,CASSPRTSETGELFF
TRBJ1-2,.,TRBD1,TRBV28,TGTGCCAGCAATCAGGGGGGAGCTAACTATGGCTACACCTTC,CASNQGGANYGYTF
TRBJ1-1,.,.,TRBV7-2,TGTGCCAGCAGCTTTGGGACCGTGAACACTGAAGCTTTCTTT,CASSFGTVNTEAFF
TRBJ1-2,.,.,TRBV28,TGTGCCAGCCCCGAGGGGCTCAACTATGGCTACACCTTC,CASPEGLNYGYTF
TRBJ2-3,.,.,TRBV30,TGTGCCTGGACGAGTGGAGATACGCAGTATTTT,CAWTSGDTQYF